The 19 T cell receptor beta chains listed next were all sequenced from one sample in a study of blood T cell repertoires in COVID-19. Libraries were prepared by immunoSEQ multiplex PCR; TCRdb keeps only in-frame clonotypes and omits some of them. Here the sample spans about 43,000 clones, 83% being singletons. Sequencing input: peripheral blood. The receptors stem from a man older than 75 in a cohort sampled during active COVID-19.

The sample holds a few counts of this clone. This chain links TRBV3-1 (or the pseudogene TRBV3-2) with TRBJ2-5; D is unclear. V was shortened by 6 bases and J by 4 bases, with 18 bases between the two germline ends. This CDR3 has 15 residues. Per the germline V gene, CDR1 is LGHDT and CDR2 is YNNKEL (reference sequence). The DNA of the CDR3 is TGTGCCAGCAGTCAATTTCTAGGCAGTGGAGAGACCCAGTACTTC. Amino acid sequence: CASSQFLGSGETQYF.

The chain is built from TRBV28 and TRBJ1-3; D not resolved. V lost 6 bases, J lost 4 bases, and 4 bases lay in between. Germline V gives CDR1 MDHEN, CDR2 SYDVKM. The CDR3 has 11 amino acids. The CDR3 spells CASSRGNTIYF. DNA for the CDR3: TGTGCCAGCAGCCGGGGAAACACCATATATTTT.

This clone turned up a few times. The chain employs TRBV10-1 and TRBJ2-2; D not resolved. Trimming shortened V by 0 bases and J by 7 bases, and 9 bases separated the two germline ends. The germline V gene encodes CDR1 WNHNN and CDR2 SYGVQD (reference sequence). The CDR3 is made up of 14 amino acids. CDR3 in amino acids: CASSESGGGGELFF. CDR3 DNA: TGCGCCAGCAGTGAGTCGGGTGGCGGCGGGGAGCTGTTTTTT.

The chain links TRBV13 to TRBJ2-2; the D gene is possibly TRBD2 (5 bases). Germline values: CDR1 PRHDT, CDR2 FYEKMQ (reference sequence). The CDR3 has 16 residues. V lost 5 bases to trimming and J lost 4 bases, with 17 bases between them. CDR3 residues: CASSTTAGLGTGELFF. CDR3 bases: TGTGCCAGCAGCACCACGGCGGGCCTAGGCACCGGGGAGCTGTTTTTT. The whole variable domain, remainder taken from reference TRBV13 and TRBJ2-2, is AAGVIQSPRHLIKEKRETATLKCYPIPRHDTVYWYQQGPGQDPQFLISFYEKMQSDKGSIPDRFSAQQFSDYHSELNMSSLELGDSALYFCASSTTAGLGTGELFFGEGSRLTVL.

The V call is TRBV29-1, the J call TRBJ2-1; 11 bases line up with TRBD1. CDR1 and CDR2 (germline): SQVTM, ANQGSEA. J gave up 7 bases and V 7 bases, and 9 bases lay outside the gene matches. CDR3 length: 14 residues. CDR3: CSARTGGQFNEQFF. CDR3 DNA: TGCAGCGCCCGGACAGGGGGCCAGTTTAATGAGCAGTTCTTC.

The chain has TRBV11-2 and TRBJ2-5; D is possibly TRBD2 (6 bases). CDR1 and CDR2 (germline): SGHAT, FQNNGV. The V and J ends lost 5 bases and 4 bases respectively, with 17 bases between them. The CDR3 runs 15 residues. The CDR3, as DNA: TGTGCCAGCAGCCCTCAGGAGGGCAGGGCAGAGACCCAGTACTTC. Residues: CASSPQEGRAETQYF.

In DNA form, the CDR3 reads TGTGCCAGCAGCTTGCCGACGGCACAGGCTAACTATGGCTACACCTTC. It encodes CASSLPTAQANYGYTF. This chain connects TRBV5-5 to TRBJ1-2, with D possibly being TRBD1 (5 bases). The CDR3 has 16 residues. The V gene's germline CDR1 is SGHKS and CDR2 YYEKEE (reference sequence). V gave up 1 base and J gave up 0 bases, with 13 bases separating them. The variable domain in full, with the rest retrieved from reference TRBV5-5 and TRBJ1-2, is DAGVTQSPTHLIKTRGQQVTLRCSPISGHKSVSWYQQVLGQGPQFIFQYYEKEERGRGNFPDRFSARQFPNYSSELNVNALLLGDSALYLCASSLPTAQANYGYTFGSGTRLTVV.

The rearrangement links TRBV28 to TRBJ2-2, with TRBD1 identical over 7 bases. From germline, CDR1 is MDHEN and CDR2 SYDVKM. This CDR3 spans 13 amino acids. After removal of 10 bases from V and 10 bases from J, the junction contained 12 bases not matched to a gene. The CDR3 sequence: CATSTGLAAELFF. In DNA form, the CDR3 reads TGTGCCACCTCGACAGGGCTTGCCGCGGAGCTGTTTTTT.

The chain has TRBV5-8 and TRBJ1-2; tentative D call: TRBD1 (5 bases). Trimming pared 7 bases from V and 5 bases from J, leaving 21 bases between. The CDR3 length is 15 residues. Germline V gene sequence: CDR1 SGHTS, CDR2 YDEGEE. CDR3 DNA sequence: TGTGCCAGCTCGATTGGGGGAGGCGGTCATTATGGCTACACCTTC. It translates to CASSIGGGGHYGYTF.

This chain joins TRBV7-8 and TRBJ2-7; D call uncertain. CDR3 length: 13 amino acids. Looked up from germline, CDR1 is SGHVS and CDR2 is FQNEAQ. Trimming removed 4 bases from V and 0 bases from J, with 7 bases in between. This chain's CDR3 is CASSSLSSYEQYF. CDR3 nucleotides: TGTGCCAGCAGCTCCCTCAGCTCCTACGAGCAGTACTTC.

The chain combines TRBV7-9 with TRBJ1-1, with TRBD1 matching over 12 bases. Germline loops: CDR1 SEHNR, CDR2 FQNEAQ (reference sequence). The CDR3 covers 15 residues. V trimming: 1 base; J trimming: 4 bases; junction bases outside the gene matches: 1. CDR3 nucleotides: TGTGCCAGCAGCTTAGGGGGACAGGGGGCCACTGAAGCTTTCTTT. Its protein product is CASSLGGQGATEAFF.

The rearrangement uses TRBV19 and TRBJ2-6, with 10 positions matching TRBD1. The CDR3 has 17 amino acids. CDR1 and CDR2 (germline): LNHDA, SQIVND (reference sequence). V was pared by 5 bases and J by 0 bases, with 4 bases of the junction left unmatched. CDR3 sequence reads: CASSPGTGVSGANVLTF. DNA for the CDR3: TGTGCCAGTAGTCCAGGGACAGGGGTCTCTGGGGCCAACGTCCTGACTTTC. The full variable domain, with the rest looked up from reference TRBV19 and TRBJ2-6, is DGGITQSPKYLFRKEGQNVTLSCEQNLNHDAMYWYRQDPGQGLRLIYYSQIVNDFQKGDIAEGYSVSREKKESFPLTVTSAQKNPTAFYLCASSPGTGVSGANVLTFGAGSRLTVL.

The chain combines TRBV6-1 with TRBJ1-3; D perhaps matches TRBD1 (6 bases). CDR1 is MNHNS, CDR2 SASEGT, per germline. The CDR3 has 15 residues. Between the trimmed V and J ends, which lost 5 bases and 4 bases, there was a span of 15 bases. The CDR3 region is CASSSTTGNGNTIYF. CDR3 nucleotides: TGTGCCAGCAGTTCCACAACAGGGAACGGAAACACCATATATTTT.

The genes are TRBV30 and TRBJ1-5, with 10 bases identical to TRBD1. Germline lookup yields CDR1 GTSNPN and CDR2 SVGIG (reference sequence). The V gene end was trimmed by 4 bases and the J gene end by 0 bases; junction bases not matched to a gene: 9. CDR3 length equals 17 residues. The CDR3 region has the DNA TGTGCCTGGACTGACAGGGGGCGAGGATTTAGCAATCAGCCCCAGCATTTT. Translating it yields CAWTDRGRGFSNQPQHF.

The V gene is TRBV7-2, the J gene TRBJ2-1; TRBD2 agrees at 8 bases. The germline V gene encodes CDR1 SGHTA and CDR2 FQGNSA. Trimming removed 10 bases from V and 4 bases from J; junction bases left unmatched: 3. The CDR3 is 12 residues long. The CDR3 DNA follows: TGTGCCACCGGGGGGGGGTACAATGAGCAGTTCTTC. Protein: CATGGGYNEQFF.

Only one count was recorded for this clone. This chain joins TRBV6-5 and TRBJ2-7, with 7 nucleotides matching TRBD2. V was pared by 6 bases and J by 0 bases, with 5 bases of the junction left unmatched. Germline V gene lookup returns CDR1 MNHEY and CDR2 SVGAGI. This CDR3 is built from 14 residues. The CDR3 protein is CASRLSGSSYEQYF. The CDR3, as DNA: TGTGCCAGCAGACTTAGCGGGTCCTCCTACGAGCAGTACTTC.

The chain carries TRBV7-2 and TRBJ2-1; 10 positions agree with TRBD2. Germline V gene sequence: CDR1 SGHTA, CDR2 FQGNSA. CDR3 length equals 15 residues. The trim removed 6 bases at V and 10 bases at J, leaving 12 bases unmatched. CDR3 nucleotides: TGTGCCAGCAGATACGGAGTAGCGGGGGGAAACGAGCAGTTCTTC. It is translated as CASRYGVAGGNEQFF.

The chain couples TRBV5-4 to TRBJ1-2, with D perhaps matching TRBD1 (6 bases). The CDR3 length is 15 residues. V shed 2 bases and J shed 4 bases, with 15 bases lying between them. The germline V gene encodes CDR1 SGHNT and CDR2 YYREEE (reference sequence). CDR3 loop: CASSFFDRKIYGYTF. The CDR3 region has the DNA TGTGCCAGCAGCTTTTTCGACAGGAAAATCTATGGCTACACCTTC.

This sequence joins TRBV19 and TRBJ1-2, with 12 bases lining up with TRBD1. Per germline, CDR1 LNHDA and CDR2 SQIVND (reference sequence). The CDR3 is made up of 14 amino acids. The V and J ends lost 6 bases and 7 bases, in that order; junction bases with no gene match: 6. The CDR3 loop reads CASRSGQGAAGYTF. The CDR3 region has the DNA TGTGCCAGTAGATCGGGACAGGGGGCGGCTGGCTACACCTTC.